The sequence of this T cell receptor (beta chain) was determined in a study of T cell repertoires in cytomegalovirus infection. For the study at large: It was the public TCR beta signatures that indicated both CMV infection and matching HLA type.

This CDR3 has 16 residues. Germline V gives CDR1 MNHNS, CDR2 SASEGT. V was cut by 6 bases and J by 0 bases, with 15 bases left in between. In regard to this clonotype: No antigen is known for it.

Study-level findings and limits: Dominant in the ex vivo response were TCR beta clonotypes restricted by HLA-C and specific for CMV. Cumulated frequencies of public TCR beta families served to identify carriers of CMV plus the relevant HLA.

Each CDR3 protein is one row after TCRdb ran MiXCR on the reads. This repertoire shows around 430,000 distinct CDR3 sequences, about 44% found once; its top ten account for around 45%. The TCR was taken from a human donor in good health (CMV status not recorded). Some clones in this sample may be carry-over from other donors' samples. This chain uses TRBV6-1 with TRBJ2-1; TRBD2 might be the D (6 bases). The specimen was cultured PBMCs, collected from culture after CMV antigen stimulation. CDR3 sequence (DNA): TGTGCCAGCAGGAGCCATAGCGGCAGCTCCTACAATGAGCAGTTCTTC. Translating gives CASRSHSGSSYNEQFF.